The rows below give T cell receptor beta chains drawn from one sample of a study of identical twins. TCRdb ran MiXCR on the 5' RACE reads and lists one entry per CDR3 protein. The repertoire includes under 1 million distinct CDR3 sequences, about 12% of them detected once, and 1.5% to 2% sits in the top ten. The same data also contributed to another study, on yellow fever vaccine responses in identical twins.

Material: PBMCs. These receptors all come from a woman aged 18-30 years in good health. Both conserved end residues are part of each CDR3. Each record gives: CDR3 DNA, CDR3 protein, D gene, V gene, clone size, J gene. A D gene is named only where the DNA matches it firmly. Clone size is not always given. Where it is, it says once, few, many or a class for expanded clones.

cdr3_nt: TGTGCCAGCAGTGAGGAGGGTCCGCCCCAAGAAGCTTTCTTT
cdr3_aa: CASSEEGPPQEAFF
d_call: .
v_call: TRBV6-4
clone_size: .
j_call: TRBJ1-1

cdr3_nt: TGTGCCAGCAGGGTAACTCAGGGGAATATGGAAAAACTGTTTTTT
cdr3_aa: CASRVTQGNMEKLFF
d_call: .
v_call: TRBV2
clone_size: few
j_call: TRBJ1-4

cdr3_nt: TGTGCCATCAGTGAGTCGGCAAATGGGGGGGCCAACGTCCTGACTTTC
cdr3_aa: CAISESANGGANVLTF
d_call: .
v_call: TRBV10-3
clone_size: few
j_call: TRBJ2-6

cdr3_nt: TGCGCCAGCAGCCAAGATCGTAGCGGGAGATTGAATGAGCAGTTCTTC
cdr3_aa: CASSQDRSGRLNEQFF
d_call: TRBD2
v_call: TRBV4-1
clone_size: few
j_call: TRBJ2-1

cdr3_nt: TGTGCCAGCAGTGACCAGGGTTTTGGAGAGACCCAGTACTTC
cdr3_aa: CASSDQGFGETQYF
d_call: .
v_call: TRBV25-1
clone_size: many
j_call: TRBJ2-5

cdr3_nt: TGTGCCAGCAGTTTGGGAGCGGGAAGTTTGAAGAGCACAGATACGCAGTATTTT
cdr3_aa: CASSLGAGSLKSTDTQYF
d_call: TRBD2
v_call: TRBV28
clone_size: .
j_call: TRBJ2-3

cdr3_nt: TGTGCCAGCAGCTTAGAGCCTAGTCGATTGAACGAGCAGTACTTC
cdr3_aa: CASSLEPSRLNEQYF
d_call: .
v_call: TRBV7-3
clone_size: .
j_call: TRBJ2-7

cdr3_nt: TGCGCCAGCAGCTCCTCATCCGGGACTACGCAGTATTTT
cdr3_aa: CASSSSSGTTQYF
d_call: .
v_call: TRBV5-1
clone_size: many
j_call: TRBJ2-3

cdr3_nt: TGCAGCGTTGAGACACCCATGAACACTGAAGCTTTCTTT
cdr3_aa: CSVETPMNTEAFF
d_call: .
v_call: TRBV29-1
clone_size: .
j_call: TRBJ1-1

cdr3_nt: TGTGCCAGCAGTTTAAGGGGACAGGGGTACACTGAAGCTTTCTTT
cdr3_aa: CASSLRGQGYTEAFF
d_call: TRBD1
v_call: TRBV12-3/TRBV12-4
clone_size: .
j_call: TRBJ1-1

cdr3_nt: TGTGCCAGCAGTGAAGGCCAGGGCTACCAAGAGACCCAGTACTTC
cdr3_aa: CASSEGQGYQETQYF
d_call: .
v_call: TRBV2
clone_size: .
j_call: TRBJ2-5

cdr3_nt: TGTGCCAGCAACGATGGCGGAATCAACACTGAAGCTTTCTTT
cdr3_aa: CASNDGGINTEAFF
d_call: .
v_call: TRBV6-1
clone_size: few
j_call: TRBJ1-1

cdr3_nt: TGTGCCAGCAGTTCTAGCGGACCAACCTACGAGCAGTACTTC
cdr3_aa: CASSSSGPTYEQYF
d_call: TRBD2
v_call: TRBV28
clone_size: few
j_call: TRBJ2-7

cdr3_nt: TGTGCCACCAGTGATGGGCAGGCGAGCTCCTACAATGAGCAGTTCTTC
cdr3_aa: CATSDGQASSYNEQFF
d_call: .
v_call: TRBV24-1
clone_size: few
j_call: TRBJ2-1

cdr3_nt: TGCGCCAGCAGCTTGTGGGGTATGTCCTACAATGAGCAGTTCTTC
cdr3_aa: CASSLWGMSYNEQFF
d_call: .
v_call: TRBV5-1
clone_size: few
j_call: TRBJ2-1

cdr3_nt: TGTGCCACCAGCAAATCACTAGCGGGAACCTACAATGAGCAGTTCTTC
cdr3_aa: CATSKSLAGTYNEQFF
d_call: TRBD2
v_call: TRBV15
clone_size: many
j_call: TRBJ2-1

cdr3_nt: TGTGCCAGCAGTGAATTTTCAGAGACCCAGTACTTC
cdr3_aa: CASSEFSETQYF
d_call: .
v_call: TRBV2
clone_size: .
j_call: TRBJ2-5

cdr3_nt: TGCGCCAGCAGCTTGGAGCTAGCGGGGGAGGATGAGCAGTTCTTC
cdr3_aa: CASSLELAGEDEQFF
d_call: TRBD2
v_call: TRBV5-1
clone_size: .
j_call: TRBJ2-1

cdr3_nt: TGCGCATCCGACCGGTCCAAAAACATTCAGTACTTC
cdr3_aa: CASDRSKNIQYF
d_call: .
v_call: TRBV20-1
clone_size: .
j_call: TRBJ2-4

cdr3_nt: TGCGCCAGCAGCCAAGATCCGATAGGTTACGAGCAGTACTTC
cdr3_aa: CASSQDPIGYEQYF
d_call: .
v_call: TRBV4-1
clone_size: .
j_call: TRBJ2-7

cdr3_nt: TGCGCCAGCAGCCTTATGGGGGGGTACTTTGAGCAGTTCTTC
cdr3_aa: CASSLMGGYFEQFF
d_call: TRBD2
v_call: TRBV5-1
clone_size: few
j_call: TRBJ2-1

cdr3_nt: TGTGCCAGCAGGGCGAACCAAGAGACCCAGTACTTC
cdr3_aa: CASRANQETQYF
d_call: .
v_call: TRBV2
clone_size: .
j_call: TRBJ2-5

cdr3_nt: TGTGCCAGTAGCGTATTGGGAGAGGGTCCGCAAGAGACCCAGTACTTC
cdr3_aa: CASSVLGEGPQETQYF
d_call: .
v_call: TRBV19
clone_size: .
j_call: TRBJ2-5

cdr3_nt: TGTGCCAGCAGTGGAGGGACTAGCGGGTATGAGCAGTTCTTC
cdr3_aa: CASSGGTSGYEQFF
d_call: TRBD2
v_call: TRBV2
clone_size: few
j_call: TRBJ2-1

cdr3_nt: TGTGCCAGTAGTATAGGTTTGTGGGGAGGGACTATCCAAGAGACCCAGTACTTC
cdr3_aa: CASSIGLWGGTIQETQYF
d_call: TRBD2
v_call: TRBV19
clone_size: few
j_call: TRBJ2-5

cdr3_nt: TGTGCCAGCAGCTTCGGCACAGGGGTTTGGCTCTATGGCTACACCTTC
cdr3_aa: CASSFGTGVWLYGYTF
d_call: TRBD1
v_call: TRBV11-2
clone_size: few
j_call: TRBJ1-2

cdr3_nt: TGCAGTACCCCGGGGCTGAATGAAAAACTGTTTTTT
cdr3_aa: CSTPGLNEKLFF
d_call: .
v_call: TRBV20-1
clone_size: .
j_call: TRBJ1-4

cdr3_nt: TGTGCCGCAACCGGGGGCAATGAGCAGTTCTTC
cdr3_aa: CAATGGNEQFF
d_call: .
v_call: TRBV10-3
clone_size: many
j_call: TRBJ2-1

cdr3_nt: TGTGCCAGCAGTTACTCGGGGCAGGGGGCCTGGGAAACAGATACGCAGTATTTT
cdr3_aa: CASSYSGQGAWETDTQYF
d_call: TRBD1
v_call: TRBV6-5
clone_size: many
j_call: TRBJ2-3

cdr3_nt: TGCAGCGCAAACGGGAGGGCCCAAGAGACCCAGTACTTC
cdr3_aa: CSANGRAQETQYF
d_call: TRBD2
v_call: TRBV29-1
clone_size: few
j_call: TRBJ2-5

cdr3_nt: TGTGCCAGCAAGTCCCTTGGCGGGGGAACAAAAGGGGATACGCAGTATTTT
cdr3_aa: CASKSLGGGTKGDTQYF
d_call: TRBD2
v_call: TRBV28
clone_size: .
j_call: TRBJ2-3

cdr3_nt: TGTGCCAGCAGTGAGACATCTGGGGCCAACGTCCTGACTTTC
cdr3_aa: CASSETSGANVLTF
d_call: .
v_call: TRBV2
clone_size: .
j_call: TRBJ2-6

cdr3_nt: TGTGCCAGCAGTGAGGGACAGGGGTTCACTGAAGCTTTCTTT
cdr3_aa: CASSEGQGFTEAFF
d_call: TRBD1
v_call: TRBV28
clone_size: few
j_call: TRBJ1-1

cdr3_nt: TGTGCCATCAGCGAGGGACAGCCGAACACTGAAGCTTTCTTT
cdr3_aa: CAISEGQPNTEAFF
d_call: TRBD1
v_call: TRBV10-3
clone_size: few
j_call: TRBJ1-1

cdr3_nt: TGTGCCAGCAGCTTAGGGCTAGCGGGGGGAATTGAAGAGACCCAGTACTTC
cdr3_aa: CASSLGLAGGIEETQYF
d_call: TRBD2
v_call: TRBV7-7
clone_size: few
j_call: TRBJ2-5

cdr3_nt: TGTGCCAGCAGTTACTTGCTAGCAGCAGATACGCAGTATTTT
cdr3_aa: CASSYLLAADTQYF
d_call: .
v_call: TRBV6-5
clone_size: .
j_call: TRBJ2-3